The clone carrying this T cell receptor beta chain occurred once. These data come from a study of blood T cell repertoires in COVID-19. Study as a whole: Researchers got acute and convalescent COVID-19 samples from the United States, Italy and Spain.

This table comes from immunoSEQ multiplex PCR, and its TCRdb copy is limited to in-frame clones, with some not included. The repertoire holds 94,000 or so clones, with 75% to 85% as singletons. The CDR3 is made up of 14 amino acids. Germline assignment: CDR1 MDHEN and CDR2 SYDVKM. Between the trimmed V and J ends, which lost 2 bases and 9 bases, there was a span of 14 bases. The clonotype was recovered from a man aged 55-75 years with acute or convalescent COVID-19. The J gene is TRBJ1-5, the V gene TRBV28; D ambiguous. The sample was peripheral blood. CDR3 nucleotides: TGTGCCAGCAGTTTAGAGGACCTGACTAGGCCCCAGCATTTT. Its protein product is CASSLEDLTRPQHF.